This TCR beta chain was identified during a study of brain T cells in children with intractable seizures. Documented time point: blood from clinic visit 5 months post-surgery; TSC patient then seizure free. Sequencing was limited to surgery cases with top T cell transcript signatures in brain tissue. Trimming pared 7 bases from V and 7 bases from J, leaving 13 bases between. The length of the CDR3 is 12 residues. Method: immunoSEQ multiplex PCR; TCRdb's copy keeps in-frame clones and lacks some. The sample holds about 340,000 clones, over 90% seen once. As concerns this clone: The target antigen is unknown.

Study-wide results and limits: HCMV serostatus was not known, and viral specificity came from CDR3 similarity only.

Sequences were derived from peripheral blood, sampled less than 6 months after surgery. The V gene is TRBV12-3 or TRBV12-4, the J gene TRBJ1-1; no clear D. This receptor was identified in a boy in the first two years of life with tuberous sclerosis and intractable seizures. CDR3 DNA sequence: TGTGCCAGCACCCCTCCCCCTCATGAAGCTTTCTTT. Its protein product is CASTPPPHEAFF.